This TCR beta chain was retrieved from a study of cytomegalovirus exposure and HLA in healthy donors. Findings and caveats of the study: Rates of TCR association differed by HLA locus in a later analysis, with DRB1 highest and HLA-C lowest. Accurate prediction of most subjects' HLA-A and HLA-B alleles from TCR beta sequences was reported. TRBV6-2, TRBV6-3 and some other V segments were excluded as indistinguishable. A prior analysis recorded that most TCR beta V segments were productive about 87% or about 30% of the time.

Primers for the PCR totalled 60 Vbeta and 13 Jbeta. Profiled with immunoSEQ multiplex PCR; TCRdb holds only in-frame clones, not every one. The sample consists of some 110,000 clones, about four fifths of them appearing once. Germline values: CDR1 ENHRY, CDR2 SYGVKD. Between the trimmed V and J ends, which lost 7 bases and 1 base, there was a span of 7 bases. The CDR3 length is 12 residues. Note on this clone: Antigen unknown.

The sequence was collected from a man over 45 in good health and CMV-seronegative. Source material: PBMCs. This chain uses TRBV10-3 with TRBJ2-5; D not resolved. The CDR3 here is CAIKGAQETQYF. CDR3 coding DNA: TGTGCCATCAAAGGAGCCCAAGAGACCCAGTACTTC.